This T cell receptor (beta chain) came from a study of post-analysis software for immune sequencing data. The TCR beta cDNA libraries contained unique molecular identifiers. Once roughly 1 to 11 million T cells were used, hundreds of thousands of cDNA molecules resulted. From the PCR reads, TCRdb called clonotypes with MiXCR, one entry per CDR3 protein. This table holds over 250,000 distinct CDR3 sequences, 30% to 45% found once. Germline V gene lookup returns CDR1 MNHNS and CDR2 SASEGT. The CDR3 is 18 residues long. A word on this clonotype: Antigen: not known. One end of the junction fails to match germline, which may point to a read error.

Broader study findings: In patients, TRBV5-6, TRBV5-1 and TRBV20-1 belonged to five TRBV segments found more frequently than in controls. Multiple sclerosis patients showed significantly lower normalized Chao1 diversity than controls did.

The sequence was collected from a girl aged 10-17 years with multiple sclerosis. The chain has TRBV6-1 and TRBJ2-3, with D tentatively TRBD2 (5 bases). Sequenced material: blood. CDR3 amino acids: CAGSEARILRSSGNTQYF. CDR3 coding DNA: TGTGCCGGCAGTGAAGCGCGTATCTTGCGGTCCAGCGGAAATACGCAGTATTTT.